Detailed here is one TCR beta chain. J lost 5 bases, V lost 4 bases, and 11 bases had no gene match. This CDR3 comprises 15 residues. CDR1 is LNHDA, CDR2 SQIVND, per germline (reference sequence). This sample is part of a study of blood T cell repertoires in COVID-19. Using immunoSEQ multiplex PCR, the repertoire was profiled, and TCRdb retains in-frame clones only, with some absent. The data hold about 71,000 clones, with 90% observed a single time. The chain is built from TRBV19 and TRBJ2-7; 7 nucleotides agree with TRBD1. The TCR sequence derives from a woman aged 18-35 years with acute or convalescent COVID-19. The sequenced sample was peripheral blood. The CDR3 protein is CASSKDNRGLDEQYF. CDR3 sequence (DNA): TGTGCCAGTAGTAAGGATAACAGGGGTTTGGACGAGCAGTACTTC.